Given below is one TCR beta chain in context. There is no known antigen for this receptor. Within one base of it there is no much larger clone, and no base qualities were kept. The source of the sample is a study of cytomegalovirus exposure and HLA in healthy donors (dated by TCRdb to the late 2010s). For the wider study: In an earlier analysis of some 610 of the donors, under 300 Gb of sequence data and 90 million to 120 million unique TCR beta sequences from roughly 190 million T cells were reported. An early release covering about 600 HLA-typed donors comprised approximately 290 gigabases of sequencing data and approximately 85 million unique TCR sequences. Among the roughly 380 genotyped donors, approximately 77% belonged to the genetic ancestry cluster associated with self-reported Caucasian donors. The aim of the study was to test whether cataloging public T cell receptors could identify signatures of past pathogen exposure. The study profiled the T cell repertoires of 666 subjects by immunosequencing and related them to cytomegalovirus serostatus. In addition to the first cohort of approximately 670 subjects, a separate validation cohort of 120 different subjects was used. High-throughput TCR immunosequencing, statistical association of individual TCRs with disease status, and machine learning were combined to predict cytomegalovirus infection status. In a later analysis, previously published TCR beta repertoires from 550 to 700 donors were re-analyzed and high-resolution HLA genotyping was added so that TCR occurrence patterns could be studied. Rather than drawing on any new phenotypic data, the later analysis identified candidate immune exposures from TCR beta sequences and the way those sequences occurred across donors. An earlier analysis of 587 of the donors used high-throughput TCR beta sequencing to judge whether each TCR beta V gene segment behaved as functional or pseudogenic. Donor age, sex, ethnicity and CMV serostatus were collected together with the repertoire data. Genome-wide SNP genotypes for about 55% of the roughly 670 donors were used in a later genetic analysis, which treated that subset as a discovery cohort. Every discovery cohort repertoire had been produced on one sequencing platform. Both class I and class II loci were covered by HLA typing, at four-digit resolution. The number of typed donors differed by locus: about 620-640 for A, B, C, DRB1 and DQB1; 522 for DQA1; some 590 for DPA1; and 400 to 480 for DPB1. A handful of DR-DQ haplotypes were handled as single units for association and clustering because linkage in the cohort was strong. Among under 450 genotyped donors of the cohort, an average of around 240,000 unique TCR beta nucleotide sequences were sequenced per donor, 15% to 20% of them non-productive. Study-wide conclusions, independent of this receptor: Presence/absence analyses assumed roughly uniform sequencing depth across donors, an assumption that may not hold. A cluster of highly shared sequence variants was judged likely to represent a technical artifact of the sequencing pipeline. The only immune exposure information available for the cohort was CMV serostatus. The authors suggested that the approach could potentially be generalized to other disease states and immunological phenotypes. Specific HLA alleles were associated with more than 15,000 TCR beta sequences at a false discovery rate of 0.05 in a later analysis. In the study, 150 to 200 TCR beta chains were listed as associated with cytomegalovirus. A few of the identified cytomegalovirus-associated TCR beta chains were confirmed in vitro to be specific for cytomegalovirus antigens. A further reported finding was that TCR beta sequences accurately predicted the HLA-A and HLA-B alleles for most subjects in the first cohort. When HLA alleles, especially DR and DQ, strongly co-occurred, TCR associations were difficult to assign to individual alleles. In a later analysis, HLA-associated TCR beta chains showed more clonal expansion and lower generation probabilities than non-associated chains that were equally common. A later analysis found that most CMV-associated TCR beta chains appeared HLA-restricted, with HLA associations seemingly driven largely by CMV exposure. Only TCR beta chains were sequenced in this cohort, and the absence of alpha or paired-chain data limited detectable features. While some public TCRs were present in many individuals, most TCR sequences turned up only very rarely across donors. A later genetic analysis associated a missense DCLRE1C variant with V-gene and J-gene trimming of TCR beta chains, and an independent cohort replicated the association. The classifier was reported to diagnose cytomegalovirus status with high specificity and sensitivity in both the original cohort and the validation cohort. Linkage disequilibrium might explain the correlated functional status among segregating V segments, but an unknown experimental factor could not be excluded. Broadly in line with IMGT annotations, most TCR beta V segments showed up in productive rearrangements about 87% or about 30% of the time in an earlier analysis of about 500 of the donors. A later analysis reported that several top co-occurrence clusters appeared linked to parvovirus B19, influenza, CMV and Epstein-Barr virus. In a later genetic analysis, fewer N-insertions in productive TCRs were reported among donors in an Asian-associated ancestry cluster than the approximately 630-donor mean. Because HLA typing was missing for some donors at each locus, association tests included only the typed subset. Because counts were too low, about 17 rarely observed V segments, including chromosome 9 orphons, were excluded from the earlier analysis of fewer than 650 of the donors. According to a later analysis, TCR association rates differed among HLA loci, with DRB1 alleles showing the most associated TCRs and HLA-C alleles showing the fewest.

The library was built by means of the immunoSEQ multiplex PCR assay. For the multiplex PCR, a mixture combining 60 forward primers for TCR Vbeta segments and 13 reverse primers for TCR Jbeta segments was used. Amplification of the CDR3 region of rearranged TCR beta genes was performed with a multiplex PCR assay on genomic DNA. On the Illumina HiSeq System, the amplified TCR beta libraries were sequenced as 87-base-pair reads. In the source study's methods: A later analysis counted approximately 84 million unique TCR beta chains across the 500 to 850 repertoires, and approximately 11 million of these chains were shared by at least two donors. Raw reads were error-corrected and collapsed into unique sequences by a nearest-neighbor algorithm in which closely related sequences were merged to remove PCR and sequencing errors. V, D and J gene segments were assigned by aligning CDR3 sequences to IMGT reference sequences. For a sequence to be retained, a match of at least six nucleotides to both a V gene segment and a J gene segment was required. A rearrangement was called productive if the CDR3 had no stop codons and remained in frame with V and J, and every other rearrangement was called non-productive. CDR3 was defined according to IMGT convention as the region running from the second conserved V-encoded cysteine to the conserved J-encoded phenylalanine. In an earlier analysis of 587 of the donors, sequences lacking an unambiguous match to a single V gene segment were excluded. An earlier analysis of fewer than 750 of the donors called V segments functional above 56.7% productive rearrangements and segregating when the between-donor standard deviation exceeded 5%. A statistical classification framework was built to diagnose cytomegalovirus status from the catalog of TCR beta chain sequences. In a later analysis, V and J genes were assigned by comparing TCR nucleotide sequences against IMGT/GENE-DB human TR gene sequences. Using the TCRdist pipeline, a later analysis assigned CDR3 sequences along with most-parsimonious VDJ recombination scenarios. A later analysis defined each TCR beta chain by its CDR3 amino acid sequence plus V-gene family, and excluded reads lacking a unique V-gene family. A later analysis removed 500 to 650 highly shared, low-generation-probability nucleotide sequences to deal with suspected cross-contamination and a sequencing artifact. A later analysis calculated a clonal expansion index for each public chain from normalized within-repertoire ranks of inferred template counts. A later analysis computed generation probabilities with a VDJ recombination model fitted to out-of-frame rearrangements, and checked the results against IGoR. In a later analysis, hypergeometric tests were used to score TCR-TCR, TCR-HLA and TCR-CMV co-occurrence, with a repertoire-size bias correction applied to TCR pairs. In a later analysis, false discovery rates were estimated by permuting HLA or CMV assignments 20 times. In a later analysis, co-occurring TCRs were grouped with DBSCAN, and TCRdist sequence similarity was added when clustering was performed within HLA-allele-positive subsets. Repertoires with fewer than 30,000 or more than 120,000 public chains were left out of co-occurrence clustering, as were about 5 repertoires with anomalous nucleotide sharing. Here the immuneACCESS table is served through TCRdb, limited to in-frame sequences with V and J called. Missing clones are a known gap in these copies; in checked studies unresolved V genes cover under half, and the rest lacks a known reason. V and J calls and clone size are copied from that table; D and trimming were computed from the DNA. The table for this sample lists 100,000 to 150,000 clones; over 65% of them were counted only once. The ten largest clonotypes hold about 1.8% of the sample.

The cohort consisted of fewer than 700 healthy bone marrow donors. At the time of sampling, all cohort members were nominally healthy, though unrecorded immune exposures were likely present. The donor tested CMV seronegative and was one of the 352 seronegative cohort members. A peripheral blood sample was collected from each donor, and TCR beta sequencing was performed on peripheral blood mononuclear cells. Genomic DNA was extracted from the blood cell samples with the Qiagen DNeasy Blood Extraction Kit. The TCR comes from a man between 18 and 29 years old in good health and CMV-seronegative. Source material: PBMCs.

The encoded CDR3 is CASSEGRTPGELFF. The nucleotide sequence reads TGTGCCAGCAGTGAGGGCCGCACTCCCGGGGAGCTGTTTTTT. The rearranged chain carries TRBV25-1 and TRBJ2-2, with the D gene call left open. The junction carries 11 bases between V and J, which are trimmed by 3 bases and 6 bases respectively. Taken from cysteine to phenylalanine, the CDR3 has 14 residues. Only CDR3 DNA remains: 42 bases, in frame from the first base. The germline V gene gives CDR1 as MGHDK and CDR2 as SYGVNS.